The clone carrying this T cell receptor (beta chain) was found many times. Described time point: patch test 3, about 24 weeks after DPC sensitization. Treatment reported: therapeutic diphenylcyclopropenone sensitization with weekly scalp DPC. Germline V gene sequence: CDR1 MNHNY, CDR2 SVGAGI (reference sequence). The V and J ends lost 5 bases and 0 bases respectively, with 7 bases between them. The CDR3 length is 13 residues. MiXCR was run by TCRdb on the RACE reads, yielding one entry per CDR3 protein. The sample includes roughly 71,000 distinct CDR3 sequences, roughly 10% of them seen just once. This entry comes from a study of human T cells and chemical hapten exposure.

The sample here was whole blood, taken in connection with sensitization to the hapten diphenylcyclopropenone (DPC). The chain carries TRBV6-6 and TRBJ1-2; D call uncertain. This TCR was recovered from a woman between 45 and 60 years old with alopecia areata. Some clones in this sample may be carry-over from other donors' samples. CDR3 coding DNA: TGTGCCAGCAGTCCGGGGACTAACTATGGCTACACCTTC. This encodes CASSPGTNYGYTF.